Listed here are 10 T cell receptor beta chains from one sample, sequenced in a study of T cells in Graves' hyperthyroidism and ophthalmopathy. RNA transcripts were the template for amplifying TCR beta CDR3 regions. The HTBI primer set drove a first-round RT-PCR of the TCR CDR3. Each CDR3 protein gets one entry after TCRdb re-called the multiplex PCR reads with MiXCR. This table holds 500,000 to 800,000 distinct CDR3 sequences, roughly 45% found once. Specimen: peripheral blood or thyroid tissue (not recorded which). All receptors come from an adult man with Graves' disease, either hyperthyroidism or ophthalmopathy (not recorded which).

A few counts support this clonotype. The chain recombines TRBV2 with TRBJ1-5; tentatively, D is TRBD1 (5 bases). CDR1 and CDR2 (germline): SNHLY, FYNNEI. This CDR3 contains 16 residues. Trimming left V 7 bases short and J 1 base short, with 17 bases between. For the CDR3, the DNA is TGTGCCAGCAAGTCAGGGTGGAGGGAAAGCAATCAGCCCCAGCATTTT. This sequence encodes CASKSGWRESNQPQHF.

CDR3 sequence reads: CSFGTGVYEQYF. CDR3 bases: TGCAGCTTCGGGACAGGGGTCTACGAGCAGTACTTC. V is TRBV29-1 and J is TRBJ2-7; 10 bases align to TRBD1. The length of the CDR3 is 12 residues. After removal of 8 bases from V and 3 bases from J, the junction contained 4 bases not matched to a gene. CDR1 is SQVTM and CDR2 is ANQGSEA in the germline V gene.

This clonotype was detected ten times or more. This chain connects TRBV20-1 to TRBJ2-5; 10 bases align to TRBD2. From germline, CDR1 is DFQATT and CDR2 SNEGSKA (reference sequence). This CDR3 comprises 14 residues. V gave up 1 base and J gave up 4 bases; unmatched junction bases: 3. CDR3 coding DNA: TGCAGTGCTAGAGCCCTAGCGGGGGCAGAGACCCAGTACTTC. Encoded protein: CSARALAGAETQYF.

V usage is TRBV15 and J usage is TRBJ2-7, with D hard to call. The CDR3 is 14 residues long. V dropped 3 bases and J dropped 0 bases, with 9 bases sitting between them. Germline V CDR1 and CDR2: LNHNV, YYDKDF (reference sequence). As DNA, the CDR3 is TGTGCCACCAGCAGCCCCGTTAACTCCTACGAGCAGTACTTC. Translation gives CATSSPVNSYEQYF.

Remarks on this clonotype: A read error may be the cause here, since a much bigger clone is one base away. The genes are TRBV10-3 and TRBJ2-5; no definite D call. This CDR3 comprises 13 residues. V was clipped by 3 bases and J by 0 bases, with 5 bases between them. Germline loops: CDR1 ENHRY, CDR2 SYGVKD. CDR3 residues: CAISEWDQETQYF. The CDR3 region has the DNA TGTGCCATCAGTGAATGGGACCAAGAGACCCAGTACTTC.

This clonotype was observed a handful of times. V gene TRBV11-2 combines with J gene TRBJ1-2, with 7 bases matching TRBD1. The CDR3 runs 15 residues. CDR1 and CDR2 (germline): SGHAT, FQNNGV. V lost 5 bases, J lost 4 bases, and 10 bases stayed unmatched. CDR3 in DNA: TGTGCCAGCAGCCAAGAGGGCAGGGGGAGCTATGGCTACACCTTC. Protein sequence: CASSQEGRGSYGYTF.

This clonotype was counted many times. The chain joins TRBV7-8 to TRBJ1-3; a possible D gene is TRBD1 (5 bases). CDR3 length: 15 amino acids. Germline-derived CDR1 and CDR2 are SGHVS and FQNEAQ. Trimming shortened V by 5 bases and J by 0 bases, and 11 bases separated the two germline ends. The CDR3 DNA reads TGTGCCAGCAGCCCGGGACCGTTCTCTGGAAACACCATATATTTT. Translated: CASSPGPFSGNTIYF.

The chain couples TRBV27 to TRBJ2-2; D remains unclear. Looked up from germline, CDR1 is MNHEY and CDR2 is SMNVEV (reference sequence). V was cut by 10 bases and J by 7 bases, with 10 bases left in between. This CDR3 has 11 residues. The CDR3 nucleotides are TGTGCCACCTCGGTGGGCGGGGAGCTGTTTTTT. Amino acid sequence: CATSVGGELFF.

This clonotype was found a few times. The chain combines TRBV2 with TRBJ1-3; D is uncertain. Germline assignment: CDR1 SNHLY and CDR2 FYNNEI. The CDR3 extends over 14 amino acids. The germline V and J ends were trimmed by 0 bases and 2 bases, with 5 bases remaining between them. The CDR3 reads CASSEATTGNTIYF. For the CDR3, the DNA is TGTGCCAGCAGTGAAGCGACCACTGGAAACACCATATATTTT.

V usage is TRBV29-1 and J usage is TRBJ1-5, with TRBD1 matching 10 bases. The germline V gene has CDR1 SQVTM and CDR2 ANQGSEA. V was pared by 7 bases and J by 7 bases, with 7 bases of the junction left unmatched. The CDR3 has 13 amino acids. The CDR3 nucleotides are TGCAGCGGGGACAGGGGCGAGGAGCAGCCCCAGCATTTT. Amino acid sequence: CSGDRGEEQPQHF. The full variable domain, with the rest looked up from reference TRBV29-1 and TRBJ1-5, is SAVISQKPSRDICQRGTSLTIQCQVDSQVTMMFWYRQQPGQSLTLIATANQGSEATYESGFVIDKFPISRPNLTFSTLTVSNMSPEDSSIYLCSGDRGEEQPQHFGDGTRLSIL.